This T cell receptor (beta chain) derives from a study of blood T cell repertoires in COVID-19. Method: immunoSEQ multiplex PCR; TCRdb's copy keeps in-frame clones and lacks some. The sample lists 150,000 to 200,000 clones, approximately 80% seen once, with roughly a sixth in the top ten. Trimming took off 7 bases at V and 4 bases at J, with 10 bases between the two ends. The CDR3 extends over 12 amino acids. Enrollees, about 18 to 89 years old, lived in 24 US areas. Participants reported their clinical history, and cohort assignment relied on those reports. The receptor was derived from a woman between 50 and 59 years old who had recovered from COVID-19. V gene TRBV12-3 or TRBV12-4 combines with J gene TRBJ1-2, with TRBD1 as a possible D gene (5 bases). Sequenced sample: PBMCs or T cells enriched from blood (not recorded which). CDR3: CASKGSSYGYTF. For the CDR3, the DNA is TGTGCCAGCAAGGGGTCATCCTATGGCTACACCTTC.